Shown below are 31 T cell receptor beta chains from a single sample sequenced in a study of lymphopenia after photon versus proton radiotherapy. Only in-frame clones appear in the TCRdb table, and some are missing; sequencing was by immunoSEQ multiplex PCR. Of under 75,000 clones listed, 85% to 95% were seen once; the top ten hold around 2.2%. The sequencing used peripheral blood, collected from a patient treated with photon-based radiotherapy. These receptors originate from a woman between 35 and 50 years old with cholangiocarcinoma.

V gene TRBV2 combines with J gene TRBJ1-1; D is unresolved. CDR1 and CDR2 (germline): SNHLY, FYNNEI. V dropped 4 bases and J dropped 0 bases, with 3 bases sitting between them. CDR3 size: 12 residues. CDR3: CASSVLNTEAFF. CDR3 bases: TGTGCCAGCAGTGTTTTGAACACTGAAGCTTTCTTT.

The chain has TRBV6-1 and TRBJ2-7; tentatively, D is TRBD1 (5 bases). Trimming took 6 bases from V and 4 from J, leaving 19 bases between them. CDR1 is MNHNS, CDR2 SASEGT, per germline. The CDR3 extends over 15 amino acids. CDR3 loop: CASREPQGVTYEQYF. The CDR3 DNA follows: TGTGCCAGCAGGGAGCCGCAGGGCGTTACTTACGAGCAGTACTTC.

V is TRBV5-1 and J is TRBJ2-3; D unclear. The germline V gene has CDR1 SGHRS and CDR2 YFSETQ. V was clipped by 2 bases and J by 4 bases, with 14 bases between them. CDR3 length: 15 residues. The CDR3 sequence is CASSFLSRQADTQYF. The DNA of the CDR3 is TGCGCCAGCAGCTTCCTCTCGCGGCAGGCAGATACGCAGTATTTT.

The rearrangement links TRBV6-1 to TRBJ2-3, with a weak D call TRBD2 (5 bases). V dropped 2 bases and J dropped 2 bases, with 14 bases sitting between them. This CDR3 has 16 amino acids. Germline CDR1 MNHNS, CDR2 SASEGT. CDR3 nucleotide sequence: TGTGCCAGCAGTGAAAAGGTGGGCGGGCTCACAGATACGCAGTATTTT. Its protein is CASSEKVGGLTDTQYF.

This chain links TRBV19 with TRBJ1-1, with D unresolved. The CDR3 contains 11 residues. Trimming left V 3 bases short and J 13 bases short, with 12 bases between. Per the germline V gene, CDR1 is LNHDA and CDR2 is SQIVND (reference sequence). The CDR3 sequence: CASSMLVSFFF. CDR3 in DNA: TGTGCCAGTAGTATGTTGGTCTCCTTTTTCTTT.

The table lists this clone with a count of one. The chain combines TRBV14 with TRBJ2-3; D not certain. Trimming took off 3 bases at V and 2 bases at J, with 0 bases between the two ends. The CDR3 extends over 11 amino acids. CDR1 and CDR2 (germline): SGHDN, FVKESK. The CDR3 DNA reads as TGTGCCAGCAGCCACACAGATACGCAGTATTTT. It is translated as CASSHTDTQYF.

The V gene is TRBV5-4, the J gene TRBJ2-5; a possible D gene is TRBD2 (6 bases). The tail of the sequence fits TRBJ2-7 better, so the J call may be wrong. The CDR3 runs to 13 residues. CDR1 and CDR2 from the germline V gene are SGHNT and YYREEE (reference sequence). This chain's CDR3 is CASSSPGTLEQYF. CDR3 nucleotides: TGTGCCAGCAGCTCACCCGGGACTCTCGAGCAGTACTTC.

V gene TRBV30 combines with J gene TRBJ1-4; perhaps TRBD1 as D (6 bases). V lost 3 bases and J lost 8, with 19 bases in between. The germline V gene has CDR1 GTSNPN and CDR2 SVGIG (reference sequence). The length of the CDR3 is 15 residues. The CDR3 loop reads CAWSASRGIGEKLFF. Here the CDR3 DNA reads TGTGCCTGGAGCGCATCCAGGGGAATCGGAGAAAAACTGTTTTTT. The whole variable domain, filled in from reference TRBV30 and TRBJ1-4, reads SQTIHQWPATLVQPVGSPLSLECTVEGTSNPNLYWYRQAAGRGLQLLFYSVGIGQISSEVPQNLSASRPQDRQFILSSKKLLLSDSGFYLCAWSASRGIGEKLFFGSGTQLSVL.

The J gene is TRBJ2-1, the V gene TRBV13; 7 bases agree with TRBD2. V lost 3 bases, J lost 6 bases, and 5 bases stayed unmatched. Looked up from germline, CDR1 is PRHDT and CDR2 is FYEKMQ (reference sequence). CDR3 length: 14 amino acids. CDR3 bases: TGTGCCAGCAGCTTTTGGCGCGGGGGCAATGAGCAGTTCTTC. Its protein is CASSFWRGGNEQFF. Variable domain in full (rest from reference TRBV13 and TRBJ2-1): AAGVIQSPRHLIKEKRETATLKCYPIPRHDTVYWYQQGPGQDPQFLISFYEKMQSDKGSIPDRFSAQQFSDYHSELNMSSLELGDSALYFCASSFWRGGNEQFFGPGTRLTVL.

This clone was recorded once. The chain is built from TRBV7-9 and TRBJ2-3; 11 bases are shared with TRBD2. CDR3 length: 18 residues. With V trimmed by 7 bases and J by 2 bases, 14 bases remained unmatched. Germline loops: CDR1 SEHNR, CDR2 FQNEAQ (reference sequence). The CDR3 sequence is CASNLPRRLAGFTDTQYF. CDR3 nucleotide sequence: TGTGCCAGCAACCTGCCCCGAAGACTAGCGGGATTCACAGATACGCAGTATTTT.

The chain employs TRBV30 and TRBJ2-7; 8 positions match TRBD1. The germline V gene has CDR1 GTSNPN and CDR2 SVGIG (reference sequence). The CDR3 consists of 13 residues. After removal of 0 bases from V and 7 bases from J, the junction contained 5 bases not matched to a gene. The CDR3 nucleotides are TGTGCCTGGAGTGTCGGACAGGGTTGGGAGCAGTACTTC. Translation gives CAWSVGQGWEQYF. The variable domain in full, completed from reference TRBV30 and TRBJ2-7, reads SQTIHQWPATLVQPVGSPLSLECTVEGTSNPNLYWYRQAAGRGLQLLFYSVGIGQISSEVPQNLSASRPQDRQFILSSKKLLLSDSGFYLCAWSVGQGWEQYFGPGTRLTVT.

V gene TRBV9 combines with J gene TRBJ2-3; 12 nucleotides align to TRBD2. The length of the CDR3 is 16 residues. Per the germline V gene, CDR1 is SGDLS and CDR2 is YYNGEE. Germline trimming cut 1 base from V and 3 bases from J; bases unmatched to any gene: 3. The CDR3 nucleotides read TGTGCCAGCAGCGTACCTCTAGCGGGAGGGACAGATACGCAGTATTTT. Translated, it gives CASSVPLAGGTDTQYF.

This clone was picked up a small number of times. This chain uses TRBV2 with TRBJ1-5; D ambiguous. V shed 7 bases and J shed 4 bases, with 8 bases lying between them. This CDR3 is 12 amino acids long. Germline CDR1 and CDR2: SNHLY and FYNNEI. The DNA of the CDR3 is TGTGCCAGCACGGGAGGGAATCAGCCCCAGCATTTT. This translates into CASTGGNQPQHF.

The J gene is TRBJ2-1, the V gene TRBV20-1, with 7 bases matching TRBD2. Per germline, CDR1 DFQATT and CDR2 SNEGSKA (reference sequence). This CDR3 spans 11 amino acids. CDR3: CSLLAWDEQFF. The CDR3 bases are TGCAGCCTACTAGCGTGGGATGAGCAGTTCTTC.

The V call is TRBV27, the J call TRBJ1-1; maybe TRBD1 (5 bases). Trimming removed 6 bases at V and 4 bases at J, with 9 bases between. The CDR3 runs 12 residues. Per the germline V gene, CDR1 is MNHEY and CDR2 is SMNVEV (reference sequence). CDR3 nucleotides: TGTGCCAGCAGGGGGCGAGGCACTGAAGCTTTCTTT. The encoded protein is CASRGRGTEAFF.

This clone was seen a single time. The rearrangement links TRBV28 to TRBJ2-7; D tentatively reads TRBD1 or TRBD2 (5 bases each). CDR3 length: 14 residues. Germline V lookup: CDR1 MDHEN, CDR2 SYDVKM. The V gene lost 6 bases and the J gene lost 5 bases, with 17 bases spanning the gap. The CDR3 spells CASRRIASGHEQYF. The CDR3 nucleotides are TGTGCCAGCAGAAGGATCGCTTCGGGACACGAGCAGTACTTC.

The chain employs TRBV30 and TRBJ2-2; D might be TRBD1 (6 bases). Trimming stripped 4 bases from V and 4 bases from J, with 10 bases between. This CDR3 spans 13 amino acids. The germline CDR1 and CDR2 sequences are GTSNPN and SVGIG (reference sequence). This CDR3 is CAWNGQSTGELFF. For the CDR3, the DNA is TGTGCCTGGAACGGACAGAGCACCGGGGAGCTGTTTTTT.

V is TRBV28 and J is TRBJ1-4; D gene uncertain. The length of the CDR3 is 13 residues. Germline CDR1 reads MDHEN; CDR2 reads SYDVKM. V lost 3 bases, J lost 6 bases, and 8 bases lay in between. CDR3 region: CASSFRSHEKLFF. The CDR3 DNA reads TGTGCCAGCAGTTTCAGGAGCCATGAAAAACTGTTTTTT.

V is TRBV7-8 and J is TRBJ1-5; D uncertain. Germline V gives CDR1 SGHVS, CDR2 FQNEAQ. The V end was cut by 2 bases, the J end by 6 bases, with 17 bases between. The CDR3 is made up of 16 amino acids. Here the CDR3 DNA reads TGTGCCAGCAGCTTATCCGCTGGGGTGGTGGGTCAGCCCCAGCATTTT. Its translation: CASSLSAGVVGQPQHF. The full variable domain, completed using reference TRBV7-8 and TRBJ1-5, is GAGVSQSPRYKVAKRGQDVALRCDPISGHVSLFWYQQALGQGPEFLTYFQNEAQLDKSGLPSDRFFAERPEGSVSTLKIQRTQQEDSAVYLCASSLSAGVVGQPQHFGDGTRLSIL.

This clone was seen just once. V gene TRBV5-1 combines with J gene TRBJ2-7; either TRBD1 or TRBD2 may supply D (5 bases each). V lost 0 bases to trimming and J lost 0 bases, with 13 bases between them. CDR1 is SGHRS and CDR2 is YFSETQ in the germline V gene. This CDR3 region has 16 residues. CDR3 amino acids: CASSLDGDGSSYEQYF. The CDR3 region has the DNA TGCGCCAGCAGCTTGGATGGGGACGGTAGCTCCTACGAGCAGTACTTC.

The chain carries TRBV19 and TRBJ2-2; 11 nucleotides agree with TRBD2. Unmatched junction bases numbered 2, after V lost 4 bases and J lost 1 base. This CDR3 has 16 amino acids. The germline V gene encodes CDR1 LNHDA and CDR2 SQIVND (reference sequence). The CDR3 spells CASSRGTSGNTGELFF. Written as DNA, the CDR3 is TGTGCCAGTAGTAGAGGGACTAGCGGGAACACCGGGGAGCTGTTTTTT. The whole variable domain, filled in from reference TRBV19 and TRBJ2-2, reads DGGITQSPKYLFRKEGQNVTLSCEQNLNHDAMYWYRQDPGQGLRLIYYSQIVNDFQKGDIAEGYSVSREKKESFPLTVTSAQKNPTAFYLCASSRGTSGNTGELFFGEGSRLTVL.

V gene TRBV30 combines with J gene TRBJ1-6; TRBD1 agrees at 8 bases. CDR3 length equals 15 residues. CDR1 and CDR2 from the germline V gene are GTSNPN and SVGIG (reference sequence). With 1 base clipped from V and 5 bases from J, the junction kept 4 bases outside the gene matches. The CDR3 DNA sequence: TGTGCCTGGAGTGCCCCAGGGGGCAATAATTCACCCCTCCACTTT. Its translation: CAWSAPGGNNSPLHF.

This sequence joins TRBV6-5 and TRBJ1-6; TRBD1 might be the D (6 bases). CDR1 is MNHEY, CDR2 SVGAGI, per germline. The CDR3 is made up of 15 amino acids. The germline V and J ends were trimmed by 5 bases and 11 bases, with 19 bases remaining between them. CDR3 loop: CASSTGTSNGTPLHF. CDR3 DNA sequence: TGTGCCAGCAGTACCGGGACAAGCAACGGGACACCCCTCCACTTT.

The chain joins TRBV4-1 to TRBJ2-7; tentatively, D is TRBD2 (6 bases). Trimming shortened V by 0 bases and J by 5 bases, and 11 bases separated the two germline ends. This CDR3 region has 14 residues. Germline CDR1 MGHRA, CDR2 YSYEKL. The CDR3 DNA sequence: TGCGCCAGCAGCCAAGAAGGATGGGGGGACGAGCAGTACTTC. As protein: CASSQEGWGDEQYF.

The chain combines TRBV29-1 with TRBJ1-6; D ambiguous. Trimming took 6 bases from V and 4 from J, leaving 10 bases between them. In germline, CDR1 is SQVTM, CDR2 ANQGSEA. The CDR3 extends over 13 amino acids. This chain's CDR3 is CSVREAYNSPLHF. In nucleotides, the CDR3 is TGCAGCGTCCGGGAGGCATATAATTCACCCCTCCACTTT.

The chain combines TRBV7-2 with TRBJ1-6; D perhaps matches TRBD1 (6 bases). The germline gives CDR1 SGHTA, CDR2 FQGNSA. Trimming removed 5 bases from V and 7 bases from J, with 9 bases in between. CDR3 length: 13 residues. The CDR3 DNA sequence: TGTGCCAGCAGCCCAACAGGGAATTCACCCCTCCACTTT. Protein: CASSPTGNSPLHF.

The CDR3 DNA sequence: TGCGCCAGCAGTGATACCCAGGTCCCAGCTAACTATGGCTACACCTTC. Its protein product is CASSDTQVPANYGYTF. This chain joins TRBV10-2 and TRBJ1-2, with D hard to call. The CDR3 spans 16 residues. Germline V CDR1 and CDR2: WSHSY, SAAADI. V shed 3 bases and J shed 0 bases, with 14 bases lying between them.

This clone was recorded only once. This chain connects TRBV6-5 to TRBJ2-1; D not certain. Germline V gives CDR1 MNHEY, CDR2 SVGAGI. V lost 6 bases, J lost 7 bases, and 10 bases lay in between. This CDR3 has 12 amino acids. The CDR3 reads CASSQLGNEQFF. CDR3 DNA: TGTGCCAGCAGCCAGCTAGGTAATGAGCAGTTCTTC.

The chain combines TRBV19 with TRBJ2-1, with D perhaps assigned TRBD1 or TRBD2 (5 bases each). The germline gives CDR1 LNHDA, CDR2 SQIVND (reference sequence). V dropped 6 bases and J dropped 2 bases, with 17 bases sitting between them. This CDR3 contains 16 residues. This CDR3 is CASSDPRGAPYNEQFF. Written as DNA, the CDR3 is TGTGCCAGTAGCGACCCTCGAGGGGCACCCTACAATGAGCAGTTCTTC.

J is TRBJ2-2 and V is TRBV19, with D unresolved. The CDR3 extends over 13 amino acids. V was shortened by 3 bases and J by 7 bases, with 9 bases between the two germline ends. Looked up from germline, CDR1 is LNHDA and CDR2 is SQIVND (reference sequence). The CDR3 reads CASSIESGGELFF. The CDR3 DNA reads TGTGCCAGTAGTATCGAGTCCGGCGGGGAGCTGTTTTTT.

The chain links TRBV5-6 to TRBJ1-1; the D is unclear. Germline CDR1 SGHDT, CDR2 YYEEEE. Between the trimmed V and J ends, which lost 4 bases and 5 bases, there was a span of 12 bases. The CDR3 contains 13 residues. The CDR3 reads CASSPAGGTEAFF. DNA of the CDR3: TGTGCCAGCAGCCCGGCCGGAGGAACTGAAGCTTTCTTT.